This T cell receptor (beta chain) was sequenced for a study of a mutant IDH1 vaccine in newly diagnosed glioma. The CDR3 contains 13 residues. CDR1 LNHNV and CDR2 YYDKDF come from the germline V gene (reference sequence). Findings of the study overall: Altogether, around 93% of patients exhibited vaccine-induced immune responses.

This clone has only one observation. Antigen unknown. The germline gene is not matched at one end of the junction; a read error may be the cause. This sample's time point: week 11, during vaccination. Mutant IDH1 20-mer peptide, at 300 ug, made up each vaccine dose, with topical imiquimod. Sequencing used immunoSEQ multiplex PCR; TCRdb keeps in-frame clones, though not all of them. The repertoire holds about 36,000 clones, 80% seen once, with roughly 16% in the top ten. The clonotype originates from a woman aged 25 to 39 with glioma. Some clones in this sample may be carry-over from other donors' samples. The chain recombines TRBV15 with TRBJ2-4, with D hard to call. The sample here was peripheral blood mononuclear cells (PBMCs), taken from a glioma patient whose treatment included an IDH1 peptide vaccine. CDR3 DNA sequence: TGTGCCACCAGCAGAGATGAAGCCTCTTCTAGGCTTTTC. Translated: CATSRDEASSRLF.